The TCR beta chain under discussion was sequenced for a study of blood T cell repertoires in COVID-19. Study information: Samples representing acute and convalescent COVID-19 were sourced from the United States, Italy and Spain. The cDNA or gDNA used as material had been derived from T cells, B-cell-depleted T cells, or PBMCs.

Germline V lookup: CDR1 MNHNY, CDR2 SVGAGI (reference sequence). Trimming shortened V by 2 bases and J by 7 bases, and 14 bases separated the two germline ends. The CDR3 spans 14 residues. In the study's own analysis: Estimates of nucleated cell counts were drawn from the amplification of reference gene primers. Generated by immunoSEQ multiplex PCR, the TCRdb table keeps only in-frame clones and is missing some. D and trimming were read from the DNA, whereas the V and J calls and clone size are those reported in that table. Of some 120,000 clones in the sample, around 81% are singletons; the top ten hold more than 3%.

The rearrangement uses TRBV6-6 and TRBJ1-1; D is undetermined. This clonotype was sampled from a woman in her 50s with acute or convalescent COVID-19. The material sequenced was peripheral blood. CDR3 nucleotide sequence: TGTGCCAGCAGTTACCCCGGAAGGGAGGATGAAGCTTTCTTT. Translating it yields CASSYPGREDEAFF.